A selection of T cell receptor beta chains follows, all from one sample in a study of blood T cell repertoires in COVID-19. Using immunoSEQ multiplex PCR, the repertoire was profiled, and TCRdb retains in-frame clones only, with some absent. The sample shows 150,000 to 190,000 clones, around 83% of them seen only once. Sequencing input: peripheral blood. Receptors were obtained from a woman between 50 and 59 years old with acute or convalescent COVID-19. CDR3s include the opening cysteine and the closing phenylalanine or tryptophan. D genes are given only for firm matches. Rows may omit the clone size; those that give it use once, few, many or a size class.

TGTGCCAGTAGTATAGAACTATATAGCAATCAGCCCCAGCATTTT	CASSIELYSNQPQHF	NA	NA	TRBV19	TRBJ1-5
TGCGCCAGCAGCCTCTTAACTAGCGGGGGGTCCTACGAGCAGTACTTC	CASSLLTSGGSYEQYF	TRBD2	NA	TRBV4-3	TRBJ2-7
TGTGCCAGCTCACCTAGACAGGTGGATGGCTACACCTTC	CASSPRQVDGYTF	NA	NA	TRBV18	TRBJ1-2
TGTGCCACCAGTGACCCAATACAGGTGGCGGGAGTGGGGTACAATGAGCAGTTCTTC	CATSDPIQVAGVGYNEQFF	TRBD2	NA	TRBV24-1	TRBJ2-1
TGTGCCAGCAGTAATTTAGGACAGGGGAATTCACCCCTCCACTTT	CASSNLGQGNSPLHF	TRBD1	few	TRBV7-2	TRBJ1-6
TGTGCCAGCAGCGTAGATACAGGGGGCGGGTACGAGCAGTACTTC	CASSVDTGGGYEQYF	TRBD1	NA	TRBV9	TRBJ2-7
TGTGCCAGCAGCTTACTCGCTAGCGGGAGGCATGAGCAGTTCTTC	CASSLLASGRHEQFF	TRBD2	NA	TRBV7-3	TRBJ2-1
TGTGCCAGCAGTTTTGGCGGTCAAAACACCATATATTTT	CASSFGGQNTIYF	NA	NA	TRBV12-3/TRBV12-4	TRBJ1-3
TGTGCCAGCAGTGTAACAGGGGGCGAAGAGACCCAGTACTTC	CASSVTGGEETQYF	TRBD1	NA	TRBV2	TRBJ2-5
TGTGCCAGCAGTATCCGGGTCTCACAGTACTTC	CASSIRVSQYF	NA	NA	TRBV28	TRBJ2-7
TGTGCCAGCAGCCTCATGGGGGCCGCCGGAGCTTTCTTT	CASSLMGAAGAFF	NA	NA	TRBV11-2	TRBJ1-1
TGTGCCAGCAGCCCCGTCTTCGAGAATAGGGGTTACAATGAGCAGTTCTTC	CASSPVFENRGYNEQFF	NA	NA	TRBV7-2	TRBJ2-1
TGTGCCACGACAGGGCTTTATAGCAATCAGCCCCAGCATTTT	CATTGLYSNQPQHF	TRBD1	NA	TRBV7-2	TRBJ1-5
TGTGCCAGCAGCCCGGGACAGTTCTCTGGAAACACCATATATTTT	CASSPGQFSGNTIYF	TRBD1	once	TRBV28	TRBJ1-3
TGCGCCAGCAGCGGCGGGACAGCCCAAGAGACCCAGTACTTC	CASSGGTAQETQYF	NA	NA	TRBV5-1	TRBJ2-5
TGTGCCAGCAGCCCAACCGGGACTAGCGGGGTAAATGAGCAGTTCTTC	CASSPTGTSGVNEQFF	TRBD2	NA	TRBV7-2	TRBJ2-1
TGTGCCAGCAGTGAACTACAGGGCGTTGGGTACTTC	CASSELQGVGYF	NA	NA	TRBV2	TRBJ2-7
TGCGCCAGCAGCCAAGCTCTAGCAGAGACCCAGTACTTC	CASSQALAETQYF	NA	NA	TRBV4-3	TRBJ2-5
TGTGCCAGCTCCCCGGGACTAGCAAACACCGGGGAGCTGTTTTTT	CASSPGLANTGELFF	TRBD2	NA	TRBV11-3	TRBJ2-2
TGTGCCAGCTCACTTGTGGGACAGACGAACTATGGCTACACCTTC	CASSLVGQTNYGYTF	TRBD1	NA	TRBV18	TRBJ1-2
TGTGCCAGTGGAAGACAGATCCCCACAGATACGCAGTATTTT	CASGRQIPTDTQYF	NA	NA	TRBV19	TRBJ2-3
TGTGCCACCAGTGGAGACAGCTATGAGCAGTTCTTC	CATSGDSYEQFF	NA	once	TRBV24-1	TRBJ2-1
TGCGCCAGCAGCTTGGCCCGGGGTGGGGAAAAACTGTTTTTT	CASSLARGGEKLFF	NA	NA	TRBV5-1	TRBJ1-4
TGCGCCAGCAGCCTAACGACTAGTAGCGGATACTACGAGCAGTACTTC	CASSLTTSSGYYEQYF	NA	NA	TRBV4-3	TRBJ2-7
TGCGCCAGCAGTAGGGACAACCAAGAGACCCAGTACTTC	CASSRDNQETQYF	NA	NA	TRBV5-1	TRBJ2-5
TGTGCCAGCAGCTTGTTGGATCGGACATCCGAAGCTTTCTTT	CASSLLDRTSEAFF	NA	NA	TRBV5-4	TRBJ1-1
TGTGCCAGCAGTGAGGGCAGGGCCTACGAGCAGTACTTC	CASSEGRAYEQYF	NA	once	TRBV2	TRBJ2-7
TGTGCCAGCACCGAACTAGCGAGCTCCTACAATGAGCAGTTCTTC	CASTELASSYNEQFF	TRBD2	NA	TRBV6-5	TRBJ2-1
TGTGCCAGCAGCGTCACTCCTATCATGAGCGGGGATTCGCAGTATTTT	CASSVTPIMSGDSQYF	TRBD2	NA	TRBV9	TRBJ2-3
TGTGCCAGCAGCCCCGAGTCAGAAAAACTGTTTTTT	CASSPESEKLFF	NA	once	TRBV7-9	TRBJ1-4
TGTGCCAGCAGTTACTCGGAGGGCTACGAGCAGTACTTC	CASSYSEGYEQYF	NA	few	TRBV6-5	TRBJ2-7
TGTGCCAGCAGCGTAGGTCCAGGGGCTGAAAAACTGTTTTTT	CASSVGPGAEKLFF	NA	NA	TRBV9	TRBJ1-4
TGCAGTGCAGCAGGCGGGGAGACCCAGTACTTC	CSAAGGETQYF	NA	once	TRBV20-1	TRBJ2-5
TGTGCCAGCCGAACTCGCAGGGGATTTATAGCTGGGGCCAACGTCCTGACTTTC	CASRTRRGFIAGANVLTF	NA	NA	TRBV27	TRBJ2-6
NA	CAWSVGGGAGKDTF	NA	NA	TRBV30	TRBJ1-2
TGTGCCAGCAGTTCTGGACAGGCCGGGGAGCTGTTTTTT	CASSSGQAGELFF	TRBD1	NA	TRBV6-5	TRBJ2-2
TGTGCCAGCAGCCAAGCATCCGGGACAGATACGCAGTATTTT	CASSQASGTDTQYF	NA	NA	TRBV3-1/TRBV3-2	TRBJ2-3
TGTGCCAGCAGCTGGGGGGGACAGGGGAATGAAAAACTGTTTTTT	CASSWGGQGNEKLFF	TRBD1	NA	TRBV7-2	TRBJ1-4
TGTGCCAGCAGCCTTTTAGGACAGGGAGGAGAATATGGCTACACCTTC	CASSLLGQGGEYGYTF	TRBD1	NA	TRBV3-1/TRBV3-2	TRBJ1-2
TGTGCCAGCAGCTCCACAGGGGGTAATGAAAAACTGTTTTTT	CASSSTGGNEKLFF	TRBD1	NA	TRBV7-6	TRBJ1-4
TGTGCCTGGAGTTTGAGGGAGACCCAGTACTTC	CAWSLRETQYF	NA	NA	TRBV30	TRBJ2-5
TGTGCCAGCAGCCAAGATAGGACAGGGCCCAATGAGCAGTTCTTC	CASSQDRTGPNEQFF	TRBD1	NA	TRBV4-2	TRBJ2-1
TGCGCCAGCAGCTTGGCCCCAGGGGGCTTAGAAAAACTGTTTTTT	CASSLAPGGLEKLFF	TRBD1	once	TRBV5-1	TRBJ1-4
TGTGCCAGTAGTATACGACAGTCGTGGGGCTACACCTTC	CASSIRQSWGYTF	NA	NA	TRBV19	TRBJ1-2
TGTGCCAGTAGTCGGGTAGCCACTAATGAAAAACTGTTTTTT	CASSRVATNEKLFF	NA	NA	TRBV19	TRBJ1-4
TGTGCTAGTGGAACGGACGGAGGCTATAATTCACCCCTCCACTTT	CASGTDGGYNSPLHF	NA	NA	TRBV12-5	TRBJ1-6
TGTGCCAGCAGCTTATCCCGGTTCAGGAATGAGCAGTTCTTC	CASSLSRFRNEQFF	NA	NA	TRBV7-8	TRBJ2-1
TGTGCCAGCAGCTTAAAGAAGGGGTTGACTTTC	CASSLKKGLTF	NA	NA	TRBV5-8	TRBJ2-6
TGTGCTAGTGGTTTAAGAGGGGGCGGGAATTTCTATGGCTACACCTTC	CASGLRGGGNFYGYTF	TRBD1	NA	TRBV12-5	TRBJ1-2
TGTGCCAGCAATGTGAGGGGGTACCAAGCTTTCTTT	CASNVRGYQAFF	NA	NA	TRBV12-3/TRBV12-4	TRBJ1-1
TGTGCCAGTAGTCCCGGCGGAGTTGCGGGGGAGCTGTTTTTT	CASSPGGVAGELFF	NA	NA	TRBV19	TRBJ2-2
TGTGCCAGCAGTTTAGGAGGTGAGGGATACAATCAGCCCCAGCATTTT	CASSLGGEGYNQPQHF	NA	NA	TRBV28	TRBJ1-5
TGTGCCAGCAGATCCGGGACAGGGGGGGACGAGCAGTACTTC	CASRSGTGGDEQYF	TRBD1	NA	TRBV7-9	TRBJ2-7
TGTGCCAGTAGTCCGACAGCGCCGAGCAATCAGCCCCAGCATTTT	CASSPTAPSNQPQHF	NA	NA	TRBV19	TRBJ1-5